This T cell receptor beta chain was recorded in a study of blood T cells in healthy people across ages. This clonotype has at least ten counts. The authors ran a second PCR of about 6 to 11 cycles using a sample-barcoded 5' primer and a J-beta primer mix. TCRdb independently ran MiXCR on the 5' RACE reads; one entry per CDR3 protein. The sample shows roughly 800,000 distinct CDR3 sequences, around 25% of them seen only once. Germline V CDR1 and CDR2: MNHEY, SMNVEV (reference sequence). This CDR3 has 14 amino acids. The data were also submitted as part of a second study, on T cells of mothers and their children.

The source material was blood. V and J are TRBV27 and TRBJ2-5, with 9 nucleotides matching TRBD1. The DNA end lines up better with TRBJ2-7; the J call may be wrong. The clonotype originates from a boy between 10 and 17 years old in good health. The CDR3 DNA follows: TGTGCCAGCAGTCCTCGACAGGGGGCCTACGAGCAGTACTTC. Its translation: CASSPRQGAYEQYF.